The source of this T cell receptor (beta chain) is a study of T cells in Graves' hyperthyroidism and ophthalmopathy. Study-level background: Before any treatment, at initial diagnosis, peripheral blood was collected.

This clonotype was counted many times. CDR3 length: 16 amino acids. Trimming stripped 4 bases from V and 0 bases from J, with 16 bases between. A patient was excluded if there was uncontrolled infection, other autoimmune disease, pregnancy or lactation. Each diagnosis was grounded in clinical symptoms, serum thyroxine and TRAb, thyroid ultrasound, and orbital computed tomography. PBMCs stemmed from about 9.5 ml fresh peripheral blood. Amplified TCR beta CDR3 regions came from RNA transcripts. HTBI primers were employed in a first-round RT-PCR of the TCR CDR3. In TCRdb, the multiplex PCR reads were re-called with MiXCR into one record per CDR3 protein. In the table there are some 510,000 distinct CDR3 sequences, less than 25% of which are singletons.

Input material: blood. This chain joins TRBV12-3 or TRBV12-4 and TRBJ2-7; D is undetermined. The sequence derives from a man between 18 and 35 years old with Graves' hyperthyroidism. The CDR3 DNA follows: TGTGCCAGCAGTTCCTTGAGGCAGACAAACTCCTACGAGCAGTACTTC. It specifies CASSSLRQTNSYEQYF.